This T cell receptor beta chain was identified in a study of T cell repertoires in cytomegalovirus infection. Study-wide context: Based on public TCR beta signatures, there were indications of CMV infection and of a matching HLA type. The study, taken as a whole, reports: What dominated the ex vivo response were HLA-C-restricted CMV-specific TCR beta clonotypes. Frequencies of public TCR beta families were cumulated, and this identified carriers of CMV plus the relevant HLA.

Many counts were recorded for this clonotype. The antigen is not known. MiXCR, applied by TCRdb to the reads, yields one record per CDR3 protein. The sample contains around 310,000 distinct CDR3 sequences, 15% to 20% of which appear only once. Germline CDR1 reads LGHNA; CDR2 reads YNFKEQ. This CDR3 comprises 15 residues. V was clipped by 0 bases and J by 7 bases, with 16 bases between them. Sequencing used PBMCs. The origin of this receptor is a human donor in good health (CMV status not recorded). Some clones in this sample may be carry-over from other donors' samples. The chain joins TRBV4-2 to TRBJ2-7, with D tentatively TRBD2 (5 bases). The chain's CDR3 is CASSQEEYTSGEQYF. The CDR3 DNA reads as TGTGCCAGCAGCCAAGAGGAGTACACGTCGGGGGAGCAGTACTTC.